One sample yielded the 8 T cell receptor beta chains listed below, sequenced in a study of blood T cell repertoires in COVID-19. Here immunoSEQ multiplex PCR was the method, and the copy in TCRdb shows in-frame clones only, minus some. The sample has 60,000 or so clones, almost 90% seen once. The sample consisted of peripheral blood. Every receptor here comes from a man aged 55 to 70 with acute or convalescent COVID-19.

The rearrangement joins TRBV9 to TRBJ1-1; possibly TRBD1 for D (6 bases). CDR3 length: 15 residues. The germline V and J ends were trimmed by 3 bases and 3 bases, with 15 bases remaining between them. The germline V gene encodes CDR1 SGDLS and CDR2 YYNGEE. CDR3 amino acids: CASSGSGVLDTEAFF. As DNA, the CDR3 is TGTGCCAGCAGCGGATCAGGGGTCTTGGACACTGAAGCTTTCTTT.

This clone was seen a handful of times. The CDR3 bases are TGTGCCAGTAGTGTGCGACTGGCTGGGGAGCAGTACTTC. Translating gives CASSVRLAGEQYF. The rearrangement links TRBV19 to TRBJ2-7; D unclear. V lost 5 bases and J lost 7, with 15 bases in between. Germline CDR1 LNHDA, CDR2 SQIVND (reference sequence). This CDR3 has 13 amino acids.

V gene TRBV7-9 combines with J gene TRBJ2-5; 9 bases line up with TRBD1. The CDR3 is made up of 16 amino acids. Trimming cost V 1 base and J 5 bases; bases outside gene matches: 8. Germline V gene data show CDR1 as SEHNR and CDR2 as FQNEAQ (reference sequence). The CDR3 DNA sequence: TGTGCCAGCAGCTTAGTTACAGGGGGCCTGGTGGAGACCCAGTACTTC. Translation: CASSLVTGGLVETQYF. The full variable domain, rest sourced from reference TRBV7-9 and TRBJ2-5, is DTGVSQNPRHKITKRGQNVTFRCDPISEHNRLYWYRQTLGQGPEFLTYFQNEAQLEKSRLLSDRFSAERPKGSFSTLEIQRTEQGDSAMYLCASSLVTGGLVETQYFGPGTRLLVL.

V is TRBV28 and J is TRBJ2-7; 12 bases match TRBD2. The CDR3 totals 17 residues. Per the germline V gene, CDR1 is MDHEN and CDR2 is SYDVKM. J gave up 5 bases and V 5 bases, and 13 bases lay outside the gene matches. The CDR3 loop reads CASSQPLRLAGDNEQYF. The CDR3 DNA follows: TGTGCCAGCAGTCAACCCTTGAGACTAGCGGGAGACAACGAGCAGTACTTC.

The CDR3 region is CASTRGGRGETQYF. The DNA of the CDR3 is TGTGCCAGCACGAGGGGCGGGAGAGGAGAGACCCAGTACTTC. The chain carries TRBV2 and TRBJ2-5; 7 bases agree with TRBD2. This CDR3 has 14 residues. The junction had 9 bases not matched to a gene; V was cut back by 7 bases and J by 4 bases. Germline assignment: CDR1 SNHLY and CDR2 FYNNEI.

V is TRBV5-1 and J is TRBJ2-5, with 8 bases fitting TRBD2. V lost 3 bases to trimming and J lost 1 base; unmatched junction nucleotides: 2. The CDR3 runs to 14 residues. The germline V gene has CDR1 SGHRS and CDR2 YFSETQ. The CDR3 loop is CASSSRGGQETQYF. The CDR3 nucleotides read TGCGCCAGCAGCTCTCGGGGGGGCCAAGAGACCCAGTACTTC.

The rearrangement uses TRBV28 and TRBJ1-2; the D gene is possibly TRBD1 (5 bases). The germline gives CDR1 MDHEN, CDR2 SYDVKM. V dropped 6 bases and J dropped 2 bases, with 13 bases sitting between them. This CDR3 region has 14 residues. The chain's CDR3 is CASSATTVNYGYTF. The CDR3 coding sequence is TGTGCCAGCAGCGCCACGACAGTCAACTATGGCTACACCTTC.

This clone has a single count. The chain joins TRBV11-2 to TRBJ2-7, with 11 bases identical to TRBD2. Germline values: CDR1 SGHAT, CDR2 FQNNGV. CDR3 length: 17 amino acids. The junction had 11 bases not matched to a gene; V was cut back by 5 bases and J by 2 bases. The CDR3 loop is CASSPTSGTTRAYEQYF. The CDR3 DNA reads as TGTGCCAGCAGCCCGACTAGCGGGACCACGAGAGCCTACGAGCAGTACTTC.